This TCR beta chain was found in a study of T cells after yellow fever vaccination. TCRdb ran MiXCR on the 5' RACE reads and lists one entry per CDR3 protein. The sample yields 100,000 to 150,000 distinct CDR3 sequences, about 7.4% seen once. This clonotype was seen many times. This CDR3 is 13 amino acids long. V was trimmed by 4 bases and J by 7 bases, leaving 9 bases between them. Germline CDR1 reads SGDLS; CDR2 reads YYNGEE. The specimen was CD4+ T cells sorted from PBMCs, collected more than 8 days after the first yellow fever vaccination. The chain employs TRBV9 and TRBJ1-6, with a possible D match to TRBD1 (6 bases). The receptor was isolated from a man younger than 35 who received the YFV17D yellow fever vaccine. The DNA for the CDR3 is TGTGCCAGCAGCAGGGGGGGGAATTCACCCCTCCACTTT. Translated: CASSRGGNSPLHF.